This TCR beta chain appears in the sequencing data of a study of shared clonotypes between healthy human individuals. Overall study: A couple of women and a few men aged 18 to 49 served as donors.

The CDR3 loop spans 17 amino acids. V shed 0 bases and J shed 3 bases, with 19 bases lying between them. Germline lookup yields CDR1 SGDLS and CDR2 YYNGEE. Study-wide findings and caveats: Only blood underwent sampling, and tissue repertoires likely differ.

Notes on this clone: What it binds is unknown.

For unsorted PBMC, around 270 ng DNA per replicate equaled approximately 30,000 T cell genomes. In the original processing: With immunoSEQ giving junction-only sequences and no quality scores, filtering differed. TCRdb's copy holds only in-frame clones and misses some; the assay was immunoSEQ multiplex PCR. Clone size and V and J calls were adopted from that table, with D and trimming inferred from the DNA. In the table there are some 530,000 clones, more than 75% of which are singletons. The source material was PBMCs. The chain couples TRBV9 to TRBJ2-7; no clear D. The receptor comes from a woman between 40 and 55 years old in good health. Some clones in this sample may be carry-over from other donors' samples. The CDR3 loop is CASSVAVKKGFHYEQYF. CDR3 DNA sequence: TGTGCCAGCAGCGTAGCTGTTAAGAAAGGGTTTCACTACGAGCAGTACTTC. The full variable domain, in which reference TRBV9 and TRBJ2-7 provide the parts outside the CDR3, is DSGVTQTPKHLITATGQRVTLRCSPRSGDLSVYWYQQSLDQGLQFLIQYYNGEERAKGNILERFSAQQFPDLHSELNLSSLELGDSALYFCASSVAVKKGFHYEQYFGPGTRLTVT.